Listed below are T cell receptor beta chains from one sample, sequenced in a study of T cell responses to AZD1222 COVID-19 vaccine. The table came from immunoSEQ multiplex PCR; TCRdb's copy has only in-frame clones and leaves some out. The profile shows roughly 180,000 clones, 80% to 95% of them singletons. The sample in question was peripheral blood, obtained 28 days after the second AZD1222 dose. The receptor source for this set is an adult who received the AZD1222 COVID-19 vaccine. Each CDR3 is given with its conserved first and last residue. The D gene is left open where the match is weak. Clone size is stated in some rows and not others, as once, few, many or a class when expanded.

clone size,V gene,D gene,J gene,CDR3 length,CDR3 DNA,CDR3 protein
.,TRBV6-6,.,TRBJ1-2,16,TGTGCCAGCAGTCCGTGGACGTACTCCTCCCACTATGGCTACACCTTC,CASSPWTYSSHYGYTF
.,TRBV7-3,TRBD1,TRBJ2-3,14,TGTGCCAGCAGCTTGGGACAGGGGAGAGATACGCAGTATTTT,CASSLGQGRDTQYF
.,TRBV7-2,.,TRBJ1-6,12,TGTGCCAGCAGTAATAGTTTAGTTCCCCTCCACTTT,CASSNSLVPLHF
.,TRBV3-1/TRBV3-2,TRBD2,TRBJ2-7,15,TGTGCCAGCAGCCAGCTAGCGGGAGGCCCCTACGAGCAGTACTTC,CASSQLAGGPYEQYF
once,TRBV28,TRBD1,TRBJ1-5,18,TGTGCCAGCAGCCGCACACCTCAGGGGGCGCACCCCAATCAGCCCCAGCATTTT,CASSRTPQGAHPNQPQHF
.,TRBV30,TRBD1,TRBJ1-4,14,TGTGCCTGGAGCCAACAGGGGACTAATGAAAAACTGTTTTTT,CAWSQQGTNEKLFF
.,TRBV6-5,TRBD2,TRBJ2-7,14,TGTGCCAGCAAACCGGGACTAGGGGGAAACGAGCAGTACTTC,CASKPGLGGNEQYF
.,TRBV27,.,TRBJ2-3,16,TGTGCCAGCAGTTTAGGGGGACAAGTGAGCACAGATACGCAGTATTTT,CASSLGGQVSTDTQYF
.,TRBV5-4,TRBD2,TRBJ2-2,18,TGTGCCAGCAGCTTCGTACTTGGGACTAGCGGAAACACCGGGGAGCTGTTTTTT,CASSFVLGTSGNTGELFF
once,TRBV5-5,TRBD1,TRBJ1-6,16,TGTGCCAGCAGCTCGGGTACCGGGACAGATAATTCACCCCTCCACTTT,CASSSGTGTDNSPLHF
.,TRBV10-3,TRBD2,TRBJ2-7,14,TGTGCCATCAGGTCCGGCGGGGGGCATGGGGAGCAGTACTTC,CAIRSGGGHGEQYF
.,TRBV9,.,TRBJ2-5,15,TGTGCCAGCAGCAAATATAGGGCAGGGCCAGAGACCCAGTACTTC,CASSKYRAGPETQYF
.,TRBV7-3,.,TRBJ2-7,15,TGTGCCAGCAGCTTACCGATGGATGGAGCCTACGAGCAGTACTTC,CASSLPMDGAYEQYF
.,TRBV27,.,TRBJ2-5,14,TGTGCCAGCAAACCAGACAGTAACCAAGAGACCCAGTACTTC,CASKPDSNQETQYF
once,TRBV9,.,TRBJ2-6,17,TGTGCCAGCAGCGTAGGAGTAAGAGTCTCTGGGGCCAACGTCCTGACTTTC,CASSVGVRVSGANVLTF
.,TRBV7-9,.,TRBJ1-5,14,TGTGCCAGCAGCACATCGGGAGGCAATCAGCCCCAGCATTTT,CASSTSGGNQPQHF